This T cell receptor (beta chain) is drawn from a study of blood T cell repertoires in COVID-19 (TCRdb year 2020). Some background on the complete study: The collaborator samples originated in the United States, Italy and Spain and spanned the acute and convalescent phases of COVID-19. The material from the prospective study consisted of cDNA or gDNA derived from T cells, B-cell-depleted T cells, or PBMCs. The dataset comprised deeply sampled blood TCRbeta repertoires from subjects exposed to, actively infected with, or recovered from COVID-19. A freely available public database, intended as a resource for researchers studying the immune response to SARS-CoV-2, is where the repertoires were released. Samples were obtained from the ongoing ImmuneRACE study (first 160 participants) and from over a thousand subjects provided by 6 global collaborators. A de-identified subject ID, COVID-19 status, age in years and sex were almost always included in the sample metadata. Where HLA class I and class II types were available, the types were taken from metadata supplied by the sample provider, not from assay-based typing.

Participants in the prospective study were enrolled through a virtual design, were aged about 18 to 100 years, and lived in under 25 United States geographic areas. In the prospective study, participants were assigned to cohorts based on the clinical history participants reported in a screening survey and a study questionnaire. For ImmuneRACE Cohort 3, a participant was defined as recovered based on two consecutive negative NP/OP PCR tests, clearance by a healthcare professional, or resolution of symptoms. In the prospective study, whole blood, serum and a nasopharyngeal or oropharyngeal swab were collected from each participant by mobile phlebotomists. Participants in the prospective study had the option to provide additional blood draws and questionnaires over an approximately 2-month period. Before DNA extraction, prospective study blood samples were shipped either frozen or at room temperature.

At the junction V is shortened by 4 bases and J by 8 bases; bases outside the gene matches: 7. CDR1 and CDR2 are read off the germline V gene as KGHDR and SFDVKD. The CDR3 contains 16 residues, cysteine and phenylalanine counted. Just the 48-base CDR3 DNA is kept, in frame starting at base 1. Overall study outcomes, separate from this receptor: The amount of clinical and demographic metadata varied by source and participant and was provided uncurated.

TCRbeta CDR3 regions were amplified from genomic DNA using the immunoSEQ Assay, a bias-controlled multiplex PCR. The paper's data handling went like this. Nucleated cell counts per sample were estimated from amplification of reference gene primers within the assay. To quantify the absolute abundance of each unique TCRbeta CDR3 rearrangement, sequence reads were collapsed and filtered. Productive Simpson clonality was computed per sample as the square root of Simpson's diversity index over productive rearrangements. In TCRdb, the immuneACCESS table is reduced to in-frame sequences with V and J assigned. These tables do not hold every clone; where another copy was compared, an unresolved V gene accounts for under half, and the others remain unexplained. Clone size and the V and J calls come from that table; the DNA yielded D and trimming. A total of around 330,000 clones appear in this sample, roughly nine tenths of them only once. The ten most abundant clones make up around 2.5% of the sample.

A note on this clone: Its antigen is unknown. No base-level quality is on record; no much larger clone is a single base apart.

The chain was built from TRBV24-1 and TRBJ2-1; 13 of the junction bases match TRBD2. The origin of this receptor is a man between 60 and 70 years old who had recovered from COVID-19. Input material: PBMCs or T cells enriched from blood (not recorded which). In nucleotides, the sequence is TGTGCCACCAGTGACACTAGCGGGAGGGCCTCCCATGAGCAGTTCTTC. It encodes CATSDTSGRASHEQFF.